This T cell receptor beta chain was found in a study of response to subunit inactivated influenza vaccine. TCRdb recomputed calls from the RT-PCR reads with MiXCR, one row per CDR3 protein. The sample has about 620,000 distinct CDR3 sequences, about 11% seen once. Of note for this clonotype: Its antigen remains unidentified.

CDR1 and CDR2 from the germline V gene are SGHNT and YENEEA. The J segment lost 4 bases and the V segment lost 5 bases, leaving 6 bases of the junction unmatched. The CDR3 extends over 14 amino acids. General study results and limits: The study's authors posited that every seasonal influenza vaccination enlists few new T cells.

This same sample was also part of a study on T cells expressing NK-cell markers. That publication notes: As the method of synthesis, 5'RACE template switching with UMIs yielded TCR beta cDNA. In sorted CD3+CD56+NKG2C+, CD3+CD56+NKG2C- and CD3+CD56-NKG2C+ T cells, TCR beta repertoires were obtained. Among CD8+ T cells from about six donors, dominant NKG2C+ clonotypes accounted for 1.0-7.0%. These clonotypes also led the CD3+CD56-NKG2C+ fraction in a handful of donors.

This clonotype was obtained from a man aged 45-65 years who received an inactivated influenza vaccine. Sequenced material: PBMCs from blood, taken on the day of vaccination. This sequence joins TRBV11-3 and TRBJ2-5; 8 bases align to TRBD1. The DNA of the CDR3 is TGTGCCAGCAGCCGACAGGGGTGGGGAGAGACCCAGTACTTC. This gives the protein CASSRQGWGETQYF.